This T cell receptor beta chain was recovered during a study of cytomegalovirus exposure and HLA in healthy donors (TCRdb year 2017). About the investigation overall: An earlier analysis of roughly 500 of the donors reported 276 Gb of sequence data and 117 million unique TCR beta sequences obtained from 150 million to 200 million T cells. In addition to the first cohort of around 670 subjects, a separate validation cohort of approximately 130 different subjects was used. Donor age, sex, ethnicity and CMV serostatus were compiled together with the repertoire data. The study aimed to test whether cataloging public T cell receptors could reveal signatures of past pathogen exposure. About five DR-DQ haplotypes were treated as single units for association and clustering because of strong linkage in the cohort. The study used immunosequencing to profile the T cell repertoires of about 670 subjects and linked those repertoires to cytomegalovirus serostatus. Roughly 300 gigabases of sequencing data and around 90 million unique TCR sequences made up an early release that covered 640 HLA-typed donors. A later genetic analysis used genome-wide SNP genotypes for 398 of the 666 donors, treating that subset as a discovery cohort. Rather than using new phenotypic data, the later analysis identified candidate immune exposures from TCR beta sequences and from how often those sequences occurred across donors. To decide whether each TCR beta V gene segment behaved as functional or pseudogenic, an earlier analysis of approximately 600 of the donors relied on high-throughput TCR beta sequencing. HLA typing covered class I and class II loci at four-digit resolution. Among about 400 genotyped donors of the cohort, an average of about 240,000 unique TCR beta nucleotide sequences was sequenced per donor, of which about 19% were non-productive. Typing coverage differed by locus: A, B, C, DRB1 and DQB1 were typed in about 620-630 donors, DQA1 in roughly 510, DPA1 in 600 to 610, and DPB1 in 472. The study combined high-throughput TCR immunosequencing, statistical association of individual TCRs with disease status, and machine learning to predict cytomegalovirus infection status. The genetic ancestry cluster associated with self-reported Caucasian donors included around 76% of the roughly 400 genotyped donors. A later analysis re-analyzed previously published TCR beta repertoires from hundreds of donors and added high-resolution HLA genotyping to study TCR occurrence patterns. All discovery cohort repertoires had been generated on a single sequencing platform.

This clone was counted a few times. Its antigen remains undetermined. Qualities for individual bases were not recorded, and no much larger clone is one base off. Library generation was performed with the immunoSEQ multiplex PCR assay. For the multiplex PCR, a mixture combining 60 forward primers for TCR Vbeta segments and 13 reverse primers for TCR Jbeta segments was used. Amplification of the CDR3 region of rearranged TCR beta genes was performed with a multiplex PCR assay on genomic DNA. On the Illumina HiSeq System, the amplified TCR beta libraries were sequenced as 87-base-pair reads. The source study handled its data this way. A later analysis counted about 80 million unique TCR beta chains across the 666 repertoires, and around 12 million of these chains were shared by at least two donors. To remove PCR and sequencing errors, raw reads were error-corrected and collapsed into unique sequences using a nearest-neighbor algorithm that merged closely related sequences. To assign V, D and J gene segments, CDR3 sequences were aligned to IMGT reference sequences. For a sequence to be retained, at least a six-nucleotide match to both a V gene segment and a J gene segment was required. A rearrangement counted as productive if the CDR3 had no stop codons and remained in frame with V and J, and every other rearrangement counted as non-productive. CDR3 was defined by IMGT convention, running from the second conserved V-encoded cysteine to the conserved J-encoded phenylalanine. In an earlier analysis of 500 to 650 of the donors, sequences lacking an unambiguous match to a single V gene segment were excluded. An earlier analysis of fewer than 650 of the donors classified V segments as functional when productive rearrangements were above 56.7% and as segregating when the standard deviation between donors was above 5%. To diagnose cytomegalovirus status from the catalog of TCR beta chain sequences, a statistical classification framework was built. A later analysis assigned V and J genes by comparing TCR nucleotide sequences with IMGT/GENE-DB human TR gene sequences. Using the TCRdist pipeline, a later analysis assigned CDR3 sequences along with most-parsimonious VDJ recombination scenarios. In a later analysis, every TCR beta chain was defined by the combination of its CDR3 amino acid sequence and its V-gene family, and reads without a unique V-gene family were dropped. A later analysis removed nearly 600 highly shared, low-generation-probability nucleotide sequences to deal with suspected cross-contamination and a sequencing artifact. For each public chain, a later analysis derived a clonal expansion index from normalized ranks of inferred template counts within each repertoire. In a later analysis, generation probabilities were computed using a VDJ recombination model fitted to out-of-frame rearrangements, and the results were checked against IGoR. In a later analysis, TCR-TCR, TCR-HLA and TCR-CMV co-occurrence was scored with hypergeometric tests, and a repertoire-size bias correction was applied to TCR pairs. To estimate false discovery rates, a later analysis permuted the HLA or CMV assignments 20 times. In a later analysis, co-occurring TCRs were grouped using DBSCAN, with TCRdist sequence similarity added in when clustering inside HLA-allele-positive subsets. Repertoires with fewer than 30,000 or more than 120,000 public chains, plus five repertoires with anomalous nucleotide sharing, were excluded from co-occurrence clustering. Sourced from immuneACCESS, this table was stored by TCRdb with only in-frame sequences that have V and J called. A share of the clones is absent; for the studies checked, an unresolved V gene accounts for under half, and the remainder has no known explanation. The DNA was the basis for D and trimming; V, J and clone size are from that table. Recorded for this sample are roughly 200,000 clones; more than 75% of them occurred a single time. The top ten clonotypes cover about 1.2% of the sample.

The cohort was made up of 500 to 800 healthy bone marrow donors. Cohort members were all nominally healthy when sampled, although unrecorded immune exposures were likely present. The donor tested CMV seronegative and was one of the 352 seronegative cohort members. A peripheral blood sample was provided by each donor, and peripheral blood mononuclear cells were used for TCR beta sequencing. Genomic DNA was extracted from the blood cell samples with the Qiagen DNeasy Blood Extraction Kit. V lost 5 bases and J lost 1 base; the stretch between them is 18 bases long. Sequences MDHEN (CDR1) and SYDVKM (CDR2) are obtained from the germline V gene. The CDR3, cysteine through phenylalanine, is 17 amino acids long. Only the CDR3 portion is preserved as DNA: 51 bases, with reading frame beginning at the first base. Points the paper makes about the study in general: Because the 87-base-pair reads could not distinguish some IMGT-functional V segments, including TRBV6-2 and TRBV6-3, those segments were excluded. In a later analysis, the rate of TCR association differed among HLA loci, with DRB1 alleles having the most associated TCRs and HLA-C alleles having the fewest. The only immune exposure information available for the cohort was CMV serostatus. Cytomegalovirus status was reported to be diagnosed by the classifier with high specificity and sensitivity in both the original and validation cohorts. The authors suggested that the approach could potentially be extended to other disease states and immunological phenotypes. An association between a missense DCLRE1C variant and V-gene and J-gene trimming of TCR beta chains was found in a later genetic analysis and replicated in an independent cohort. Broadly in line with IMGT annotations, most TCR beta V segments showed up in productive rearrangements about 87% or about 30% of the time in an earlier analysis of 587 of the donors. A further reported finding was that TCR beta sequences accurately predicted the HLA-A and HLA-B alleles for most subjects in the first cohort. Because HLA typing was unavailable for some donors at each locus, only the typed subset was used in association tests. Linkage disequilibrium might explain the correlated functional status among segregating V segments, but an unknown experimental factor could not be ruled out. In a later analysis, HLA-associated TCR beta chains showed more clonal expansion and lower generation probabilities than non-associated chains that were equally common. Most CMV-associated TCR beta chains appeared to be HLA-restricted in a later analysis, and the HLA associations seemed to be driven largely by CMV exposure. The study gave a list of roughly 150 TCR beta chains associated with cytomegalovirus. A later genetic analysis reported fewer N-insertions in productive TCRs among donors in an Asian-associated ancestry cluster than the roughly 670-donor mean. A later analysis reported that several top co-occurrence clusters appeared linked to parvovirus B19, influenza, CMV and Epstein-Barr virus. A later analysis associated about 17,000 TCR beta sequences with specific HLA alleles at a false discovery rate of 0.05. Because counts were too low, approximately 18 rarely observed V segments, including chromosome 9 orphons, were excluded from the earlier analysis of 587 of the donors. Assigning TCR associations to individual alleles was difficult when HLA alleles, especially DR and DQ, strongly co-occurred. Most TCR sequences were observed very rarely across donors, whereas some public TCRs were present in many individuals. In this cohort, only TCR beta chains were sequenced, and detectable features were limited by the absence of alpha or paired-chain data. Sequencing depth was assumed to be roughly uniform across donors in the presence/absence analyses, though that assumption may not hold. The sequencing pipeline was judged likely to have produced a cluster of highly shared sequence variants as a technical artifact. Three of the identified cytomegalovirus-associated TCR beta chains were confirmed in vitro to be specific for cytomegalovirus antigens.

The specimen sequenced was PBMCs. The TCR sequence derives from a man in his thirties or forties in good health and CMV-seronegative. Recombination connected TRBV28 to TRBJ2-1; TRBD1 is perhaps the D gene, given 5 matching bases. The bases are TGTGCCAGCAGTCCAATGGGGTCTACAGGATCCTACAATGAGCAGTTCTTC. This codes for CASSPMGSTGSYNEQFF.